These T cell receptor beta chains were read from a single sample in a study of T cell changes during pregnancy in multiple sclerosis. Data came from immunoSEQ multiplex PCR; TCRdb stores just in-frame clones and leaves some out. Found here are approximately 110,000 clones, 90% to 95% of them singletons; the top ten hold more than 1.5%. Sequencing was performed on peripheral blood, taken in the third trimester of pregnancy. Receptors were obtained from a female donor with multiple sclerosis, enrolled in a pregnancy study. Both conserved end residues are part of each CDR3. The order of the fields is D gene, V gene, J gene, clone size, CDR3 DNA, CDR3 protein. D genes are given only for firm matches. The size field is filled for only some rows; it gives once, few, many or a size class.

-	TRBV27	TRBJ1-2	-	TGTGCCAGCAGTCCGTCTTCAATATCCAGCTATGGCTACACCTTC	CASSPSSISSYGYTF
TRBD1	TRBV9	TRBJ2-3	once	TGTGCCAGCAGCGTAGTGGGACAGGGCACAGATACGCAGTATTTT	CASSVVGQGTDTQYF
TRBD2	TRBV19	TRBJ2-5	-	TGTGCCAGTAGTGCGGGAGAAGAGACCCAGTACTTC	CASSAGEETQYF
TRBD2	TRBV11-3	TRBJ2-1	-	TGTGCCAGCAGTAACCCGGGACTAGGGGTCAATGAGCAGTTCTTC	CASSNPGLGVNEQFF
TRBD2	TRBV19	TRBJ2-2	-	TGTGCCAGTAGTGAGACCCAGGGACTAGCGGGATACACCGGGGAGCTGTTTTTT	CASSETQGLAGYTGELFF
TRBD2	TRBV30	TRBJ2-4	-	TGTGCCTGGAGTGTACAAGCGGGGCCAAACATTCAGTACTTC	CAWSVQAGPNIQYF
-	TRBV18	TRBJ1-4	-	TGTGCCAGCTCACCATCAGACAGGTCAACTAATGAAAAACTGTTTTTT	CASSPSDRSTNEKLFF
TRBD1	TRBV5-1	TRBJ2-7	-	TGCGCCAGCAGCCCGCACAGGGGCGAGCAGTACTTC	CASSPHRGEQYF
TRBD2	TRBV5-1	TRBJ2-1	-	TGCGCCAGCAGCTTGGTGGTAGCGGGAGATGAGCAGTTCTTC	CASSLVVAGDEQFF
TRBD2	TRBV19	TRBJ2-1	-	TGTGCCAGTAGGATGGGGGGGGATTCCTACAATGAGCAGTTCTTC	CASRMGGDSYNEQFF
TRBD2	TRBV2	TRBJ2-1	-	TGTGCCAGCAAAGGGGGGCGGGGGGCCTACAATGAGCAGTTCTTC	CASKGGRGAYNEQFF
TRBD2	TRBV2	TRBJ2-1	-	TGTGCCAGCAGTGCGTTAGTTCTCGGACTAGCGGGAGTCAATGAGCAGTTCTTC	CASSALVLGLAGVNEQFF
-	TRBV5-1	TRBJ1-2	-	TGCGCCAGCAGCTTATCAGGGAACTATGGCTACACCTTC	CASSLSGNYGYTF
-	TRBV19	TRBJ1-1	-	TGTGCCAGTACCAACCCGGGACTTTCAGACACTGAAGCTTTCTTT	CASTNPGLSDTEAFF
-	TRBV2	TRBJ1-1	-	TGTGCCAGCAGTGAAGCGGGTCAGGGTCCGAAGACTGAAGCTTTCTTT	CASSEAGQGPKTEAFF
TRBD2	TRBV7-2	TRBJ2-1	-	TGTGCCAGCAGCTTACCCCTTGGGACTAGCGGGGTGTACAATGAGCAGTTCTTC	CASSLPLGTSGVYNEQFF
-	TRBV13	TRBJ1-1	once	TGTGCCAGCAGCTTACGTCCGGGGAACACTGAAGCTTTCTTT	CASSLRPGNTEAFF
TRBD1	TRBV2	TRBJ1-5	-	TGTGCCAGCAGTGAAGGGGACAGGGGGATCAATCAGCCCCAGCATTTT	CASSEGDRGINQPQHF
TRBD2	TRBV2	TRBJ2-1	-	TGTGCCAGCTCGAGCGGGGGGAGCGTTGAGCAGTTCTTC	CASSSGGSVEQFF
-	TRBV19	TRBJ1-5	-	TGTGCCAGTAGTATAGATCTTAGAGGGCACAACCAGCCCCAGCATTTT	CASSIDLRGHNQPQHF
TRBD2	TRBV28	TRBJ2-3	-	TGTGCCAGCAGTTCTAGCGGGAGGGCGGCAGATACGCAGTATTTT	CASSSSGRAADTQYF
TRBD1	TRBV5-6	TRBJ2-1	-	TGTGCCAGCAGCTTAAGGGACCGGGACAGATTCTACAATGAGCAGTTCTTC	CASSLRDRDRFYNEQFF
TRBD2	TRBV9	TRBJ2-5	-	TGTGCCAGCAGCGTAGGGGGGAGGGGCCTGGGGGAGACCCAGTACTTC	CASSVGGRGLGETQYF
TRBD1	TRBV6-1	TRBJ1-1	-	TGTGCCAGCAGTGCTGTGACAGGGCTGGTGAACACTGAAGCTTTCTTT	CASSAVTGLVNTEAFF
TRBD2	TRBV28	TRBJ2-1	once	TGTGCCAGCAGTTTTGGGACTAGCGCCTACAATGAGCAGTTCTTC	CASSFGTSAYNEQFF
-	TRBV29-1	TRBJ2-7	once	TGCAGCGGCTTGGACAGCTCCTACGAGCAGTACTTC	CSGLDSSYEQYF
-	TRBV10-3	TRBJ1-1	few	TGTGCCATCAGTGTTTCAGGGAACACTGAAGCTTTCTTT	CAISVSGNTEAFF
-	TRBV14	TRBJ1-6	once	TGTGCCAGCAGCCAAGTACGGGAGAATTCACCCCTCCACTTT	CASSQVRENSPLHF
TRBD1	TRBV30	TRBJ1-6	few	TGTGCCTGGAGCATACCCCGGGACAGGGGAGATTCACCCCTCCACTTT	CAWSIPRDRGDSPLHF
-	TRBV27	TRBJ1-1	-	TGTGCCAGCAGCCCCGGGAACACTGAAGCTTTCTTT	CASSPGNTEAFF
TRBD1	TRBV5-6	TRBJ2-7	-	TGTGCCAGCCGATGGGGACAGATAGCCTACGGGCAGTACTTC	CASRWGQIAYGQYF
-	TRBV6-6	TRBJ1-4	-	TGTGCCAGCAGTTACTCTGCAGGGTCAAATGAAAAACTGTTTTTT	CASSYSAGSNEKLFF
-	TRBV18	TRBJ2-7	-	TGTGCCAGTTCACTTTTGAAGGGGTACGAGCAGTACTTC	CASSLLKGYEQYF
-	TRBV5-1	TRBJ2-6	once	TGCGCCAGCAGCCCTACTGGGGGCTCCGGGGCCAACGTCCTGACTTTC	CASSPTGGSGANVLTF
TRBD1	TRBV2	TRBJ2-7	-	TGTGCCAGCGGATTCGGGACAGGGCCGCTAAGGGCCTACGAGCAGTACTTC	CASGFGTGPLRAYEQYF
TRBD1	TRBV27	TRBJ1-2	-	TGTGCCAGCAGTCCTCACAGGGGCGCCTTGGGCTACACCTTC	CASSPHRGALGYTF
-	TRBV30	TRBJ1-1	-	TGTGCCTGGAGTATTGGTTTGGTGGACACCGAAGCTTTCTTT	CAWSIGLVDTEAFF
TRBD1	TRBV7-9	TRBJ1-1	-	TGTGCCAGCAGCTTGGAGGGGGCCACTGAAGCTTTCTTT	CASSLEGATEAFF
-	TRBV5-6	TRBJ1-2	-	TGTGCCAGCAGCTTGGTCCAGGGGAACTATGGCTACACCTTC	CASSLVQGNYGYTF
-	TRBV5-1	TRBJ2-5	once	TGCGCCAGCAGCTTGGATCTGTCTGTACAAGAGACCCAGTACTTC	CASSLDLSVQETQYF
-	TRBV15	TRBJ2-2	-	TGTGCCACCAGCAGTCTCATTCGTGGACTTCTCGTAGACACCGGGGAGCTGTTTTTT	CATSSLIRGLLVDTGELFF
TRBD2	TRBV27	TRBJ2-7	-	TGTGCCAGCAGTTTGGCTAGCGGACATTTGGAGCAGTACTTC	CASSLASGHLEQYF
TRBD2	TRBV13	TRBJ2-7	-	TGTGCCAGCAGCCTCACCAAACCGGGACTAGCGGGGTACGAGCAGTACTTC	CASSLTKPGLAGYEQYF
-	TRBV9	TRBJ2-7	-	TGTGCCAGCAGCGTAGGTAATAGCGGATACTACGAGCAGTACTTC	CASSVGNSGYYEQYF
-	TRBV2	TRBJ2-4	-	TGTGCCAGCAAGAACAGGGGGGGGGCCAAAAACATTCAGTACTTC	CASKNRGGAKNIQYF
-	TRBV29-1	TRBJ1-1	-	TGCAGCGTTGGGATGGGGGCAGCTTTCTTT	CSVGMGAAFF
-	TRBV18	TRBJ1-3	-	TGTGCCAGCTCGGTGGGACAAGGGGCGGACACCATATATTTT	CASSVGQGADTIYF
TRBD1	TRBV2	TRBJ2-7	-	TGTGCCAGCAGTGAACCGGACAGGGCTACCTACGAGCAGTACTTC	CASSEPDRATYEQYF
-	TRBV9	TRBJ1-6	-	TGTGCCAGCAGCCCGCACAGGCAAAATTCACCCCTCCACTTT	CASSPHRQNSPLHF
-	TRBV30	TRBJ2-7	-	TGTGCCTGGGACTTAGGAACCTCCTACGAGCAGTACTTC	CAWDLGTSYEQYF
-	TRBV5-1	TRBJ1-1	-	TGCGCCAGCAGCTTCGACAGGAACACTGAAGCTTTCTTT	CASSFDRNTEAFF
TRBD2	TRBV27	TRBJ2-1	-	TGTGCCAGCAGTCTCACTAGCGGGTCCTACAATGAGCAGTTCTTC	CASSLTSGSYNEQFF
TRBD1	TRBV7-3	TRBJ1-2	once	TGTGCCAGCAGCCCGACAGGGGGCGCAGGCTATGGCTACACCTTC	CASSPTGGAGYGYTF
-	TRBV19	TRBJ1-4	once	TGTGCCAGTAGTATGGCAGGGGATAATGAAAAACTGTTTTTT	CASSMAGDNEKLFF
TRBD1	TRBV5-1	TRBJ2-4	-	TGCGCCAGCAGCCGAAGACAGGGAGCCAAAAACATTCAGTACTTC	CASSRRQGAKNIQYF
-	TRBV7-3	TRBJ1-1	-	TGTGCCAGCAGCTTAGGGGGAGGGACTGAAGCTTTCTTT	CASSLGGGTEAFF
-	TRBV6-1	TRBJ1-5	few	TGTGCCAGCAGTCCCCAGGGGCCCCAGCATTTT	CASSPQGPQHF
TRBD1	TRBV27	TRBJ1-1	once	TGTGCCAGCAGTCAGGGGGCGAACACTGAAGCTTTCTTT	CASSQGANTEAFF